These 21 T cell receptor beta chains were sequenced from one sample in a study of blood T cells in healthy people across ages. PCR was performed a second time for about 7 to 12 cycles using a sample-barcoded 5' primer and a J-beta primer mix. TCRdb reprocessed the 5' RACE reads via MiXCR and lists one record per CDR3 protein. The sample carries hundreds of thousands of distinct CDR3 sequences, around 48% recorded once. Sequencing was done on a sample of blood. All receptors derive from a woman aged 60-70 years in good health.

This clonotype turned up a few times. This chain joins TRBV6-2 or TRBV6-3 and TRBJ2-7, with TRBD1 as a possible D gene (5 bases). The CDR3 has 13 amino acids. With 4 bases removed from V and 9 bases from J, the gap between germline ends came to 16 bases. The germline CDR1 and CDR2 sequences are MNHEY and SVGEGT. The CDR3 nucleotides are TGTGCCAGCAGTTCCACCGTTATCCAGGGGCAGTACTTC. Translating gives CASSSTVIQGQYF.

The sample holds many counts of this clonotype. CDR3 sequence reads: CASSFPLLAAYEQYF. CDR3 bases: TGTGCCAGCAGCTTCCCCCTACTAGCGGCCTACGAGCAGTACTTC. The chain employs TRBV7-9 and TRBJ2-7; 8 bases agree with TRBD2. CDR3 size: 15 residues. V dropped 3 bases and J dropped 2; count of bases not matched to a gene: 6. Germline values: CDR1 SEHNR, CDR2 FQNEAQ (reference sequence).

The chain is built from TRBV20-1 and TRBJ2-7; 12 bases fit TRBD2. The V gene's germline CDR1 is DFQATT and CDR2 SNEGSKA (reference sequence). This CDR3 contains 15 residues. The V segment lost 6 bases and the J segment 2 bases; nucleotides outside the gene matches: 8. CDR3 bases: TGCAGTGCCGCTCTAGCGGGAGGGCTGACCTACGAGCAGTACTTC. Translated, it gives CSAALAGGLTYEQYF.

Many counts were recorded for this clonotype. The V gene is TRBV7-2, the J gene TRBJ2-7; TRBD2 is a possible D gene (5 bases). Per germline, CDR1 SGHTA and CDR2 FQGNSA. Trimming stripped 3 bases from V and 5 bases from J, with 17 bases between. The CDR3 runs 15 residues. The CDR3 here is CASSFGDTTSNEQYF. Written as DNA, the CDR3 is TGTGCCAGCAGCTTCGGGGATACGACTTCAAACGAGCAGTACTTC. The variable domain in full, with the rest retrieved from reference TRBV7-2 and TRBJ2-7, is GAGVSQSPSNKVTEKGKDVELRCDPISGHTALYWYRQSLGQGLEFLIYFQGNSAPDKSGLPSDRFSAERTGGSVSTLTIQRTQQEDSAVYLCASSFGDTTSNEQYFGPGTRLTVT.

The rearrangement joins TRBV12-5 to TRBJ2-5; 9 bases fit TRBD2. The junction had 5 bases not matched to a gene; V was cut back by 7 bases and J by 5 bases. Germline V gives CDR1 LGHNT, CDR2 FRNRAP. The CDR3 extends over 13 amino acids. The CDR3 loop is CASAASGTETQYF. CDR3 coding DNA: TGTGCTAGTGCCGCTAGCGGGACGGAGACCCAGTACTTC. Variable domain in full (rest from reference TRBV12-5 and TRBJ2-5): DARVTQTPRHKVTEMGQEVTMRCQPILGHNTVFWYRQTMMQGLELLAYFRNRAPLDDSGMPKDRFSAEMPDATLATLKIQPSEPRDSAVYFCASAASGTETQYFGPGTRLLVL.

The table lists this clonotype with a few counts. The chain has TRBV29-1 and TRBJ2-7; D remains unclear. This CDR3 contains 12 residues. Trimming shortened V by 6 bases and J by 2 bases, and 11 bases separated the two germline ends. Per the germline V gene, CDR1 is SQVTM and CDR2 is ANQGSEA. The chain's CDR3 is CSVRTDTYEQYF. In DNA form, the CDR3 reads TGCAGCGTGCGGACGGATACCTACGAGCAGTACTTC.

This chain connects TRBV5-4 to TRBJ2-1; D possibly corresponds to TRBD2 (6 bases). Germline V CDR1 and CDR2: SGHNT, YYREEE (reference sequence). The V and J ends lost 2 bases and 9 bases respectively, with 12 bases between them. The length of the CDR3 is 13 residues. CDR3 sequence reads: CASSFQARGEQFF. The DNA of the CDR3 is TGTGCCAGCAGCTTCCAGGCGCGGGGTGAGCAGTTCTTC. Full variable domain (remainder filled in from reference TRBV5-4 and TRBJ2-1): ETGVTQSPTHLIKTRGQQVTLRCSSQSGHNTVSWYQQALGQGPQFIFQYYREEENGRGNFPPRFSGLQFPNYSSELNVNALELDDSALYLCASSFQARGEQFFGPGTRLTVL.

This chain links TRBV7-2 with TRBJ2-7; the match to TRBD2 covers 11 bases. This CDR3 has 14 amino acids. Germline CDR1 SGHTA, CDR2 FQGNSA. V was clipped by 6 bases and J by 4 bases; unmatched bases: 5. The CDR3 coding sequence is TGTGCCAGCAGACAGGGACTAGCGGCTTACGAGCAGTACTTC. Its translation: CASRQGLAAYEQYF.

The CDR3 protein is CASKTGLDNSPLHF. The CDR3 DNA is TGTGCCAGCAAGACGGGATTGGATAATTCACCCCTCCACTTT. J is TRBJ1-6 and V is TRBV14; the D is unclear. From germline, CDR1 is SGHDN and CDR2 FVKESK. CDR3 length: 14 amino acids. The germline V and J ends were trimmed by 7 bases and 5 bases, with 12 bases remaining between them.

V usage is TRBV20-1 and J usage is TRBJ1-1, with 10 bases that match TRBD1. The germline CDR1 and CDR2 sequences are DFQATT and SNEGSKA (reference sequence). CDR3 length equals 16 residues. V lost 6 bases, J lost 0 bases, and 10 bases stayed unmatched. The CDR3 region is CSAYRTGGWVNTEAFF. The CDR3 DNA sequence: TGCAGTGCATATCGGACAGGGGGATGGGTGAACACTGAAGCTTTCTTT.

J is TRBJ2-6 and V is TRBV4-3, with D hard to call. The V end was cut by 1 base, the J end by 1 base, with 11 bases between. Germline CDR1 LGHNA, CDR2 YSLEER. This CDR3 has 17 residues. The CDR3 here is CASSQGGTQSGANVLTF. CDR3 DNA: TGCGCCAGCAGCCAAGGAGGTACCCAATCTGGGGCCAACGTCCTGACTTTC.

V and J are TRBV5-1 and TRBJ2-5; tentative D call: TRBD2 (5 bases). V was shortened by 3 bases and J by 7 bases, with 13 bases between the two germline ends. This CDR3 contains 13 residues. From germline, CDR1 is SGHRS and CDR2 YFSETQ. DNA of the CDR3: TGCGCCAGCAGCTGCCAGACTGAGGGGACCCAGTACTTC. Translated, it gives CASSCQTEGTQYF.

V gene TRBV2 combines with J gene TRBJ2-3; D gene ambiguous. Germline V gene lookup returns CDR1 SNHLY and CDR2 FYNNEI. This CDR3 is built from 15 residues. The V and J ends lost 2 bases and 2 bases respectively, with 11 bases between them. The CDR3 region is CASSEWREPTDTQYF. Here the CDR3 DNA reads TGTGCCAGCAGTGAATGGCGAGAACCCACAGATACGCAGTATTTT.

The CDR3 DNA reads TGCAGTGCTTCCCCGCACAGCATCCCCTATGGCTACACCTTC. Its translation: CSASPHSIPYGYTF. The chain uses TRBV20-1 and TRBJ1-2; D is ambiguous. The CDR3 length is 14 residues. Germline assignment: CDR1 DFQATT and CDR2 SNEGSKA (reference sequence). V was shortened by 5 bases and J by 4 bases, with 17 bases between the two germline ends.

This sequence joins TRBV5-1 and TRBJ2-3, with 7 bases lining up with TRBD1. V dropped 4 bases and J dropped 0; count of bases not matched to a gene: 8. The CDR3 spans 16 residues. The germline gives CDR1 SGHRS, CDR2 YFSETQ. In DNA form, the CDR3 reads TGCGCCAGCAGCCCGGGGACAGCAGCTAGCACAGATACGCAGTATTTT. Translating gives CASSPGTAASTDTQYF.

The chain recombines TRBV20-1 with TRBJ1-6, with 9 bases identical to TRBD1. Losses at the gene ends were 6 bases for V and 6 bases for J; bases not matched to a gene: 9. From germline, CDR1 is DFQATT and CDR2 SNEGSKA (reference sequence). The CDR3 is 15 residues long. CDR3 loop: CSARDRGTPNSPLHF. Written as DNA, the CDR3 is TGCAGTGCCCGTGACAGGGGGACTCCTAATTCACCCCTCCACTTT.

This clonotype was seen more than once but under ten times. The chain is built from TRBV7-9 and TRBJ2-7; D not resolved. CDR1 and CDR2 (germline): SEHNR, FQNEAQ (reference sequence). The CDR3 length is 14 residues. V dropped 5 bases and J dropped 1 base, with 12 bases sitting between them. The DNA for the CDR3 is TGTGCCAGCAGCCACCGGTACAAATCCTACGAGCAGTACTTC. It translates to CASSHRYKSYEQYF.

This chain connects TRBV19 to TRBJ2-1; possibly TRBD1 or TRBD2 for D (5 bases each). Germline lookup yields CDR1 LNHDA and CDR2 SQIVND (reference sequence). This CDR3 contains 14 residues. Trimming removed 3 bases at V and 4 bases at J, with 10 bases between. CDR3 DNA: TGTGCCAGTAGTATCGGGAAGGGGTACAATGAGCAGTTCTTC. Its protein is CASSIGKGYNEQFF.

The genes are TRBV20-1 and TRBJ1-1, with D possibly TRBD1 on 6 matching bases. This CDR3 comprises 15 residues. In germline, CDR1 is DFQATT, CDR2 SNEGSKA (reference sequence). Trimming removed 1 base from V and 7 bases from J, with 19 bases in between. The CDR3 here is CSARVTNRGADEAFF. In DNA form, the CDR3 reads TGCAGTGCTAGAGTTACAAACCGGGGGGCTGATGAAGCTTTCTTT.

As concerns this clonotype: The germline gene is not matched at one end of the junction; a read error may be the cause. The V call is TRBV7-2, the J call TRBJ2-7; possible D gene TRBD2, 7 bases. The CDR3 runs to 13 residues. The germline V gene has CDR1 SGHTA and CDR2 FQGNSA. The CDR3 region has the DNA TGTGCCAGCAGATTAGGGGGGGTTTACGAGCAGTACTTC. This codes for CASRLGGVYEQYF. The full variable domain, completed using reference TRBV7-2 and TRBJ2-7, is GAGVSQSPSNKVTEKGKDVELRCDPISGHTALYWYRQSLGQGLEFLIYFQGNSAPDKSGLPSDRFSAERTGGSVSTLTIQRTQQEDSAVYLCASRLGGVYEQYFGPGTRLTVT.

DNA for the CDR3: TGCAGTGCTAGCGGGAGGGCCGGGAAAAAGTTCGAAGAGACCCAGTACTTC. This translates into CSASGRAGKKFEETQYF. The rearrangement links TRBV20-1 to TRBJ2-5, with 8 positions matching TRBD2. The length of the CDR3 is 17 residues. Trimming at V came to 3 bases and at J to 3 bases, leaving 15 bases not matched to a gene. Germline CDR1 reads DFQATT; CDR2 reads SNEGSKA (reference sequence).